This T cell receptor beta chain was profiled in a study of T cell changes during pregnancy in multiple sclerosis. The repertoire was sequenced with immunoSEQ multiplex PCR; TCRdb's copy has only in-frame clones and lacks some. The top ten hold 0.5% to 0.7% of the sample, which has just over 50,000 clones, around 94% seen once. Germline CDR1 and CDR2: MDHEN and SYDVKM. With 6 bases removed from V and 11 bases from J, the gap between germline ends came to 13 bases. The CDR3 sequence is 11 residues long. The chain joins TRBV28 to TRBJ1-1; D unresolved. The starting material was CD4+ T cells from peripheral blood mononuclear cells, obtained in the second trimester of pregnancy. This sequence originates from a female donor with multiple sclerosis, enrolled in a pregnancy study. CDR3 loop: CASSQSSRAFF. The CDR3 nucleotides read TGTGCCAGCAGCCAATCCTCGCGCGCTTTCTTT.